Included here is one TCR beta chain sequence, with context. The sample holds one count of this clone. Its antigen is unknown. No much larger clonotype is one base removed from it; base qualities were not supplied. The record originates from a study of PD-L1 blockade in urothelial cancer (TCRdb year 2017). Study-wide context: Every patient began therapy in the mid-2010s and was given atezolizumab 1,200 mg intravenously every 3 weeks. About 90% of the 29 patients were identified as males with urothelial cancer of bladder origin, and a prior smoking history was reported by 18 of 29 patients. An ECOG performance status of 0 or 1 was recorded for the patients, and 0 to 3 prior chemotherapy regimens had been received by the patients. Blood samples were analyzed at 3 weeks after treatment start (second dose) and at 6 weeks after treatment start. Blood samples yielded a median of around 150,000 T cells and around 80,000 unique TCRs, with median clonality 0.080. Somatic, immune and clinical correlates of response to PD-L1 blockade with atezolizumab in urothelial cancer were the focus of an exploratory multi-omic analysis. Pretreatment tumor samples, along with matched peripheral blood collected serially before and after atezolizumab treatment, underwent TCR sequencing. Durable clinical benefit was defined as progression-free survival longer than 6 months, and TCR features were also tested against progression-free and overall survival. In the same patients who had TCR sequencing, pretreatment tumors also underwent whole exome sequencing and RNA sequencing. Some ten patients reached durable clinical benefit, while fewer than 25 patients did not. Pretreatment blood TCR-seq was available for around 29 patients, at least one posttreatment blood collection was obtained for 25 or so patients, and tumor TCR-seq was available for 25 or so patients. Overall study outcomes, separate from this receptor: Improved progression-free and overall survival was found to be associated with pretreatment peripheral blood TCR clonality below the median. At 3 weeks after the start of treatment, tumor-associated TCR clones in peripheral blood had expanded more in patients with durable benefit (n ≈ 24, p = 0.022). Because the sample size was small (n ≈ 28) and many of the analyses were exploratory, the results are meant to be hypothesis-generating.

The cohort included 29 patients with locally advanced or metastatic urothelial carcinoma who were treated at Memorial Sloan Kettering on a trial protocol. Peripheral blood mononuclear cells were collected pretreatment and during treatment, with between 1 and 8 total time points obtained per patient. The Qiagen DNeasy Blood extraction kit was used to purify genomic DNA from total PBMCs and from tumor samples. Collected pretreatment and during treatment, PBMCs were isolated and stored as previously described. The CDR3, cysteine through phenylalanine, is 15 amino acids long. Kept here is only the CDR3 DNA, which spans 45 bases and is read in frame from base 1. V trim: 5 bases; J trim: 1 base; unmatched bases: 5. CDR1 SGHTA and CDR2 FQGTGA are derived from the germline V gene. Synthetic TCR analog templates were spiked into each PCR to estimate absolute template abundance from read counts. The immunoSEQ assay used bias-controlled V and J gene primers to amplify TCRbeta CDR3 regions from genomic DNA. Rearranged TCRbeta segments were sequenced at approximately 20X coverage. The authors processed their data as follows. Sequencing errors were corrected by clustering and CDR3s were annotated against IMGT to assign V, D and J genes. Out-of-frame and stop-codon sequences were excluded, and only productive TCRbeta rearrangements were used in downstream analyses. Clonality was computed as one minus Shannon entropy normalized by the log of the number of unique productive sequences. Fisher's exact test with Benjamini-Hochberg correction, at a threshold of adjusted p below 0.01, was used to find clones that differed between time points or between blood and tumor. Drawn from immuneACCESS, this table holds only the in-frame rearrangements with V and J called that TCRdb kept. Clones are partly lost; checked studies trace under half to an unresolved V gene and leave the rest unexplained. The V and J calls and clone size are taken from that table; D and trimming were inferred from the DNA. In this sample the table shows around 80,000 clones, approximately 90% of which occur a single time. About 6% of the sample is held by the ten biggest clonotypes.

The chain is assembled from TRBV7-3 and TRBJ2-1; TRBD2 lines up with 7 middle nucleotides. The sequence derives from a woman aged 70 to 79 with urothelial cancer. The material was PBMCs, obtained around atezolizumab (anti-PD-L1) treatment. In nucleotide form, the sequence is TGTGCCAGCAGCGCTATCGGGGGGTCCTACAATGAGCAGTTCTTC. It codes for CASSAIGGSYNEQFF.